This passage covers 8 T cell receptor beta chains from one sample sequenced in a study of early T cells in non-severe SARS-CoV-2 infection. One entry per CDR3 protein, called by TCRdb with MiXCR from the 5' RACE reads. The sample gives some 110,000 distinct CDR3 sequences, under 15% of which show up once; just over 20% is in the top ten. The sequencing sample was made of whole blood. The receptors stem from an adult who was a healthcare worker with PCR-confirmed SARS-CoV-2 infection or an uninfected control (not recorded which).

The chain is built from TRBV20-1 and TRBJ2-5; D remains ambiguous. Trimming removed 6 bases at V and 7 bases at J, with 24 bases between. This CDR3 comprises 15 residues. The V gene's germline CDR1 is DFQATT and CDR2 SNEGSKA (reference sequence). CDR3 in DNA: TGCAGTGCCCGCCCCCTTGGAATGGATTCGGGGACCCAGTACTTC. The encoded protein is CSARPLGMDSGTQYF.

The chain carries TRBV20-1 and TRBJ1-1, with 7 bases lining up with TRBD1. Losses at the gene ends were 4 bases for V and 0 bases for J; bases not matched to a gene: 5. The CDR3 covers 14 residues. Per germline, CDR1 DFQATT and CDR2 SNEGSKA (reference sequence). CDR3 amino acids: CSAIPGQMNTEAFF. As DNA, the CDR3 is TGCAGTGCTATACCGGGACAGATGAACACTGAAGCTTTCTTT.

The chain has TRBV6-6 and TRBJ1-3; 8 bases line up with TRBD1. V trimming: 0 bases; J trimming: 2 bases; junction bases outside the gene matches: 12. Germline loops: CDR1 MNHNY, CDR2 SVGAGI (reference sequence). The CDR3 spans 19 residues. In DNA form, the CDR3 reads TGTGCCAGCAGTTACTCGACCGTCGGACAGGGAACCCCTGGAAACACCATATATTTT. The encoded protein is CASSYSTVGQGTPGNTIYF.

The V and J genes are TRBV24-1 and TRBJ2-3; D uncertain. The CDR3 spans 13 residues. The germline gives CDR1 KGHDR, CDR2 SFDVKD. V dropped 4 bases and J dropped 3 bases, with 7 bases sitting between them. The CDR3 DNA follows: TGTGCCACCAGTGACACACTTACAGATACGCAGTATTTT. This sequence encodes CATSDTLTDTQYF.

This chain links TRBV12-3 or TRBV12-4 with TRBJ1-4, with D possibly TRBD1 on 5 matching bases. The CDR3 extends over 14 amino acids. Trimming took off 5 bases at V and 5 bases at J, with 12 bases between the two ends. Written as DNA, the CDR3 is TGTGCCAGCAGTCCCGGGACGGAGAATGAAAAACTGTTTTTT. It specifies CASSPGTENEKLFF.

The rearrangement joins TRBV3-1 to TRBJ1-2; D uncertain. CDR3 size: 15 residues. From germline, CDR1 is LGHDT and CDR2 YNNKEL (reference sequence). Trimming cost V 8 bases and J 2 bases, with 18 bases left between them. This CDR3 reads CASARLAPPNYGYTF. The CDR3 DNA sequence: TGTGCCAGCGCCCGACTGGCCCCTCCAAACTATGGCTACACCTTC.

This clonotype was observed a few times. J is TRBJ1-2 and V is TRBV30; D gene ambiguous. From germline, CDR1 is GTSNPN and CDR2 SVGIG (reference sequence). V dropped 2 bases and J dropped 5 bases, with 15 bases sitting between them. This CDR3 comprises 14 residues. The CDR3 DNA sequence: TGTGCCTGGAGTCTCCAGTCCCCGGGTTATGGCTACACCTTC. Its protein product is CAWSLQSPGYGYTF.

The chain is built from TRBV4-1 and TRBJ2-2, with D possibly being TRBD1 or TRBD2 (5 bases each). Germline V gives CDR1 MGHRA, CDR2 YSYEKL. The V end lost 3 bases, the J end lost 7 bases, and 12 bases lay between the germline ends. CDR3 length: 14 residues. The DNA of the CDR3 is TGCGCCAGCAGCCATCAGGGAGTAGGCGGGGAGCTGTTTTTT. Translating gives CASSHQGVGGELFF.